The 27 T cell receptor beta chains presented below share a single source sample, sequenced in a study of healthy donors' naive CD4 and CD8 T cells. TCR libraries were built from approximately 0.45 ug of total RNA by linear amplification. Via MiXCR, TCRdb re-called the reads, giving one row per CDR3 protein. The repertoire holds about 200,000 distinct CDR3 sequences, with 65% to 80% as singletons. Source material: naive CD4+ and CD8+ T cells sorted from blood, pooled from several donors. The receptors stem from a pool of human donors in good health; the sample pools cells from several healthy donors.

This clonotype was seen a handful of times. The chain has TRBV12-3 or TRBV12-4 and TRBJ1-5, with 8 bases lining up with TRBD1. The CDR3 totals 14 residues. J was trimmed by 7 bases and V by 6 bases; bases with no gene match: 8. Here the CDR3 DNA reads TGTGCCAGCAGCACGACAGGGGATGGCCAGCCCCAGCATTTT. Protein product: CASSTTGDGQPQHF.

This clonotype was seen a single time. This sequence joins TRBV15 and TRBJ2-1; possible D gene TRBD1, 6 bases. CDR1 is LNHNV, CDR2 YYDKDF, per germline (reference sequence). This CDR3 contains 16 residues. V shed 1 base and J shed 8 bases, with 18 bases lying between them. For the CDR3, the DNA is TGTGCCACCAGCAGAGCCCTAGACAGGATTGACGATGAGCAGTTCTTC. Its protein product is CATSRALDRIDDEQFF.

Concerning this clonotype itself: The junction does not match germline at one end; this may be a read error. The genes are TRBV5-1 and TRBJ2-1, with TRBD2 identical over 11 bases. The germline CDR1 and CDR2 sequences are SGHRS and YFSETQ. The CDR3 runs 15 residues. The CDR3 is CASSLVLAGVNEQFF. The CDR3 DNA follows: TGTGCCAGCAGCTTGGTACTAGCGGGGGTCAATGAGCAGTTCTTC.

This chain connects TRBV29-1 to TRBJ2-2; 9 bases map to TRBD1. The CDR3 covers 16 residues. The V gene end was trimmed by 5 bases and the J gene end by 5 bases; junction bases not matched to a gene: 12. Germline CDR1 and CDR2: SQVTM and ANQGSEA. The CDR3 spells CSVNGVGQGKTGELFF. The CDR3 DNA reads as TGCAGCGTTAATGGGGTTGGACAGGGGAAGACCGGGGAGCTGTTTTTT.

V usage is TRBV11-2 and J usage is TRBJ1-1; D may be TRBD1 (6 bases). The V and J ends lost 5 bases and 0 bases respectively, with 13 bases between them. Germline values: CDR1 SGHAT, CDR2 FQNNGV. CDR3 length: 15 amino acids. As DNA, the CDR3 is TGTGCCAGCAGCACAAGACAGGAATTGAACACTGAAGCTTTCTTT. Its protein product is CASSTRQELNTEAFF.

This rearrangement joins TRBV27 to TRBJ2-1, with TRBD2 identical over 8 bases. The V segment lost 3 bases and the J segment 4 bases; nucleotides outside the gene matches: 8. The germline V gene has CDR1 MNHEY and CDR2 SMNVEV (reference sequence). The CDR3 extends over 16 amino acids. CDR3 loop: CASSLSAGTRYNEQFF. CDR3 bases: TGTGCCAGCAGTTTGTCGGCCGGGACTAGGTACAATGAGCAGTTCTTC.

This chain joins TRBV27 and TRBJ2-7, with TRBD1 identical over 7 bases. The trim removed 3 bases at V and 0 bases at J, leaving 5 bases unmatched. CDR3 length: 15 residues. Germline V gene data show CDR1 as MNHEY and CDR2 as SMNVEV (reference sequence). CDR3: CASSLTGKSSYEQYF. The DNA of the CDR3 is TGTGCCAGCAGTTTGACAGGGAAAAGCTCCTACGAGCAGTACTTC.

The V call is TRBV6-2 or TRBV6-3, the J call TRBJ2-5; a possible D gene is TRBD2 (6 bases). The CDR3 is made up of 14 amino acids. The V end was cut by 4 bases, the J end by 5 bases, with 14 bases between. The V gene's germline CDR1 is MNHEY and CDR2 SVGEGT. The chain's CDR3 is CASSFRGTVETQYF. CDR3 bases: TGTGCCAGCAGTTTCCGGGGGACGGTGGAGACCCAGTACTTC.

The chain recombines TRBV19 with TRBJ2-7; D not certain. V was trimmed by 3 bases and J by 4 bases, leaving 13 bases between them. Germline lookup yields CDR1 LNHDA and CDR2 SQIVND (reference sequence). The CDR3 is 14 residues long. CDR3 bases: TGTGCCAGTAGTATTACTCCAGGAGAGTACGAGCAGTACTTC. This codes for CASSITPGEYEQYF. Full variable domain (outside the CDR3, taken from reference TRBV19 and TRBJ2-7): DGGITQSPKYLFRKEGQNVTLSCEQNLNHDAMYWYRQDPGQGLRLIYYSQIVNDFQKGDIAEGYSVSREKKESFPLTVTSAQKNPTAFYLCASSITPGEYEQYFGPGTRLTVT.

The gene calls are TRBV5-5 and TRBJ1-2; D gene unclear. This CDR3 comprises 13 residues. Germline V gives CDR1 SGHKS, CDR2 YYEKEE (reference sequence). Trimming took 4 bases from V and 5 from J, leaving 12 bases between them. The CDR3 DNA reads TGTGCCAGCAGCCTGACTATAGAATATGGCTACACCTTC. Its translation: CASSLTIEYGYTF. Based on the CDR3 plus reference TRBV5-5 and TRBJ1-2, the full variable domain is DAGVTQSPTHLIKTRGQQVTLRCSPISGHKSVSWYQQVLGQGPQFIFQYYEKEERGRGNFPDRFSARQFPNYSSELNVNALLLGDSALYLCASSLTIEYGYTFGSGTRLTVV.

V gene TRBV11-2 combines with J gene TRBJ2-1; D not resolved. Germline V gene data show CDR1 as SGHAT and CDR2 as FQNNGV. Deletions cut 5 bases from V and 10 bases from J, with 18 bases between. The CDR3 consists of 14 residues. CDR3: CASSLLGAKPEQFF. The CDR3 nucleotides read TGTGCCAGCAGCCTTTTAGGTGCGAAACCAGAGCAGTTCTTC.

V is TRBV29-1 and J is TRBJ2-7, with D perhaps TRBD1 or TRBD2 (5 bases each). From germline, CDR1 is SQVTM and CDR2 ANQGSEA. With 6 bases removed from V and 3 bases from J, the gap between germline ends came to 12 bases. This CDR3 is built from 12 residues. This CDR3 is CSVGTFGYEQYF. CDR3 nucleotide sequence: TGCAGCGTGGGGACCTTCGGCTACGAGCAGTACTTC.

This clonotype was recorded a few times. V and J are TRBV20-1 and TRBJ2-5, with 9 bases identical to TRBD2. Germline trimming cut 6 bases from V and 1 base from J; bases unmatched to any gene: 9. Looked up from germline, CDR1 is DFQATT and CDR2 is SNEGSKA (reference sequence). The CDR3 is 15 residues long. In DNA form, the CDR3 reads TGCAGTGCAATCGGACTAGCGTCCAGCCAAGAGACCCAGTACTTC. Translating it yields CSAIGLASSQETQYF.

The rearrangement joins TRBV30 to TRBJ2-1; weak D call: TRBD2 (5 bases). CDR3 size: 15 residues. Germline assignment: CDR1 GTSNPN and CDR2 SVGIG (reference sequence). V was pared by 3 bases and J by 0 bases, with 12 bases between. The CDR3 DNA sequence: TGTGCCTGGAGATCTCGGGGATTCTCCTACAATGAGCAGTTCTTC. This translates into CAWRSRGFSYNEQFF.

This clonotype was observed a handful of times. In nucleotides, the CDR3 is TGTGCCAGTAGTATAGACGGGACAGTTTCCTCCTACGAGCAGTACTTC. This codes for CASSIDGTVSSYEQYF. V gene TRBV19 combines with J gene TRBJ2-7; TRBD1 matches 7 bases. The V and J ends lost 0 bases and 0 bases, in that order; junction bases with no gene match: 5. Germline assignment: CDR1 LNHDA and CDR2 SQIVND (reference sequence). The CDR3 length is 16 residues.

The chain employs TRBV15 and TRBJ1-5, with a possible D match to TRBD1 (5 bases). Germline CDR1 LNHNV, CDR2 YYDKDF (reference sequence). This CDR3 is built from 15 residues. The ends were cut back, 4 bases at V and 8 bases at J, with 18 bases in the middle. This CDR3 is CATSTTGLGQKPQHF. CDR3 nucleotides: TGTGCCACCAGCACAACAGGCCTCGGTCAAAAGCCCCAGCATTTT.

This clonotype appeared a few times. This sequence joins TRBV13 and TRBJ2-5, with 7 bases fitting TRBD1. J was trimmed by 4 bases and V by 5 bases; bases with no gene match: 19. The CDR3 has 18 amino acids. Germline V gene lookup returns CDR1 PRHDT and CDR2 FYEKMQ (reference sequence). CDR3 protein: CASSPPGGVGSPGETQYF. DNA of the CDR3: TGTGCCAGCAGCCCCCCAGGGGGTGTAGGCTCCCCGGGAGAGACCCAGTACTTC.

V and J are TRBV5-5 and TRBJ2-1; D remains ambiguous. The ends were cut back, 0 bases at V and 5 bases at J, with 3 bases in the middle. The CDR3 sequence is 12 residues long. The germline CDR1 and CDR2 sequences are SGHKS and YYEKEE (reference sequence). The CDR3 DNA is TGTGCCAGCAGCTTGGAAGACAATGAGCAGTTCTTC. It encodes CASSLEDNEQFF.

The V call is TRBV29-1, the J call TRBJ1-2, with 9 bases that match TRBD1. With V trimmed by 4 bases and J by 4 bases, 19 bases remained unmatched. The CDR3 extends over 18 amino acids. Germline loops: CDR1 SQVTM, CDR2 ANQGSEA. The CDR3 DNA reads TGCAGCGTTGGACTGCCGATCGGTTACAGGGGGCTGGCCTATGGCTACACCTTC. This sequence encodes CSVGLPIGYRGLAYGYTF.

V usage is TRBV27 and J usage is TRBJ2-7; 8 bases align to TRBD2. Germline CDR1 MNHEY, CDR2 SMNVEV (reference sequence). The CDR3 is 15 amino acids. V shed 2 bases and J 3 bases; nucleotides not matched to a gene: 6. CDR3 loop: CASSLRAGGLYEQYF. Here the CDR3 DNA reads TGTGCCAGCAGTTTACGTGCGGGGGGCCTCTACGAGCAGTACTTC.

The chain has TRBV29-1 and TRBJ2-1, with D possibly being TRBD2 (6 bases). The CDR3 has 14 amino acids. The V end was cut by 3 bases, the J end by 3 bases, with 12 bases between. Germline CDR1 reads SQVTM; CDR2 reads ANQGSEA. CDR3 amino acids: CSVERLGDYNEQFF. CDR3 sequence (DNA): TGCAGCGTTGAGAGACTAGGAGACTACAATGAGCAGTTCTTC.

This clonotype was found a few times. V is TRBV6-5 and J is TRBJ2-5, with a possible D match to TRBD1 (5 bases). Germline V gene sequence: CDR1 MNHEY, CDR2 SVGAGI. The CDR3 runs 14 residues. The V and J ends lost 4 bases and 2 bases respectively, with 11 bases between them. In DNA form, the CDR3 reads TGTGCCAGCAGTTGGCAGGGTTTACAAGAGACCCAGTACTTC. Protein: CASSWQGLQETQYF.

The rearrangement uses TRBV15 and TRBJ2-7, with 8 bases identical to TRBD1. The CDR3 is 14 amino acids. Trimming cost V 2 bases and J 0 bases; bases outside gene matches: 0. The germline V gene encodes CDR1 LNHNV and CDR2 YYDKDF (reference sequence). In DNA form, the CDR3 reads TGTGCCACCAGCAGACAGGGGGCCTCCTACGAGCAGTACTTC. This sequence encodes CATSRQGASYEQYF.

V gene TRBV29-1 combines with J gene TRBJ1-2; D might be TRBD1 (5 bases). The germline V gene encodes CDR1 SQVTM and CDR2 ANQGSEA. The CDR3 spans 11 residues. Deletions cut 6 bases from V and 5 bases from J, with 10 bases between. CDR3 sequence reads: CSVYTGYGYTF. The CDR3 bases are TGCAGCGTGTATACAGGTTATGGCTACACCTTC.

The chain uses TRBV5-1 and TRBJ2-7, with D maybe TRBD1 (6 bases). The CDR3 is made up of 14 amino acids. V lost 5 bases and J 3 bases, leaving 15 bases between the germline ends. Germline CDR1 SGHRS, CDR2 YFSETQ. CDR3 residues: CASRPDGQSYEQYF. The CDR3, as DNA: TGCGCCAGCAGACCGGATGGACAGAGCTACGAGCAGTACTTC.

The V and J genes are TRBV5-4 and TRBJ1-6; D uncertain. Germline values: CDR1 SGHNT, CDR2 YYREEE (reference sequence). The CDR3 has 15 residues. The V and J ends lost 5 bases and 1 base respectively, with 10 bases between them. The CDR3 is CASRSGRSYNSPLHF. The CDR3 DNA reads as TGTGCCAGCAGATCAGGTCGTTCCTATAATTCACCCCTCCACTTT.

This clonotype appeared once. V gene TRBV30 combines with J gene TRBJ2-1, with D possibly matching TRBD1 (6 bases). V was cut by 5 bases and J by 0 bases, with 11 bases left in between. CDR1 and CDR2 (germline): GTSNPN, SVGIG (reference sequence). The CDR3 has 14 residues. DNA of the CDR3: TGTGCCTGGGGACAGTTAAGCTCCTACAATGAGCAGTTCTTC. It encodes CAWGQLSSYNEQFF.